This TCR beta chain was sequenced during a study of vaccination and CD4 T cells after COVID-19. About the study: PCR on nasal swabs identified SARS-CoV-2 in convalescent patients, of whom roughly nine were mild and one severe.

This sample's treatment: approximately nine-day PBMC culture with coronavirus spike peptide pools or control peptides (ViraFEST assay). Looked up from germline, CDR1 is MDHEN and CDR2 is SYDVKM. The ends lost 5 bases at V and 13 bases at J; junction bases unmatched: 14. This CDR3 has 14 amino acids. This clonotype occurred a few times. The target antigen is unknown. Sequencing of the DNA from cultured CD4+ T cells was carried out with the Oncomine TCR Beta short-read assay. TCRdb redid the calling of the PCR reads with MiXCR, one entry per CDR3 protein. The sample gives 14,000 or so distinct CDR3 sequences, around 24% of which show up once; 15% to 20% is in the top ten.

The TCR comes from a human donor who had recovered from COVID-19. The rearrangement joins TRBV28 to TRBJ1-2; 9 nucleotides align to TRBD1. Here the sequenced sample was CD4+ T cells from blood, cultured in vitro, taken after SARS-CoV-2 vaccination. CDR3 loop: CASSPGDGTGSVTF. Written as DNA, the CDR3 is TGTGCCAGCAGTCCCGGGGACGGGACAGGGTCAGTCACCTTC.